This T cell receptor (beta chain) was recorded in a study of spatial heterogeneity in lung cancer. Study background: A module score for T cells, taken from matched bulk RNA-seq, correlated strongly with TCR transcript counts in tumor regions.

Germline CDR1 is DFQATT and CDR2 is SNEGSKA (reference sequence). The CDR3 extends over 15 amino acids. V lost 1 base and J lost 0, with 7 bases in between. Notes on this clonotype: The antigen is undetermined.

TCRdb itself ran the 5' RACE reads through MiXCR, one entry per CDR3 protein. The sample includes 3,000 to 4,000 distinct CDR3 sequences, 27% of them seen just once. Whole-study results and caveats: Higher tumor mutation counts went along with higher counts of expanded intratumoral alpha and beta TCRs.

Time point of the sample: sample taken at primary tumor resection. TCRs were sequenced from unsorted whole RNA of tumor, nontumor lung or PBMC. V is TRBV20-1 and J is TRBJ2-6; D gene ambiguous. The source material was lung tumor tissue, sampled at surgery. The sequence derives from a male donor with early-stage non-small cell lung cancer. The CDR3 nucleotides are TGCAGTGCTAGAGCTAGACGCTCTGGGGCCAACGTCCTGACTTTC. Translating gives CSARARRSGANVLTF.